One sample yielded the 29 T cell receptor beta chains listed below, sequenced in a study of shared clonotypes between healthy human individuals. The repertoire was sequenced with immunoSEQ multiplex PCR; TCRdb's copy has only in-frame clones and lacks some. The table has about 1.1 million clones, 60% to 80% seen once; the top ten hold 0.89%. Material for sequencing was memory CD4+ T cells from PBMCs. Indicated subset: CD45RA-negative fraction. All receptors derive from a man aged 18 to 35 in good health. Some clones in this sample may be carry-over from other donors' samples.

The V and J genes are TRBV5-1 and TRBJ2-3, with 11 bases matching TRBD2. J was trimmed by 1 base and V by 4 bases; bases with no gene match: 2. The CDR3 loop spans 15 amino acids. CDR1 SGHRS and CDR2 YFSETQ come from the germline V gene. The CDR3 reads CASSKLAGGTDTQYF. The DNA for the CDR3 is TGCGCCAGCAGCAAACTAGCGGGAGGCACAGATACGCAGTATTTT.

This chain links TRBV6-1 with TRBJ1-5; D gene unclear. This CDR3 has 14 amino acids. Trimming cost V 8 bases and J 1 base, with 12 bases left between them. Germline V lookup: CDR1 MNHNS, CDR2 SASEGT. In DNA form, the CDR3 reads TGTGCCAGCTCCCGGCTCCACAGCAATCAGCCCCAGCATTTT. The encoded protein is CASSRLHSNQPQHF.

V and J are TRBV7-2 and TRBJ2-7; a possible D gene is TRBD1 (5 bases). Trimming removed 5 bases at V and 3 bases at J, with 14 bases between. Germline CDR1 reads SGHTA; CDR2 reads FQGNSA. This CDR3 has 14 amino acids. The CDR3 region has the DNA TGTGCCAGCAGCCCAAGGGGCCCGTACTACGAGCAGTACTTC. Its translation is CASSPRGPYYEQYF.

This clone came up a few times. The chain uses TRBV9 and TRBJ2-1; D remains ambiguous. The CDR3 has 13 residues. The V end was cut by 3 bases, the J end by 4 bases, with 8 bases between. Germline values: CDR1 SGDLS, CDR2 YYNGEE. The CDR3 region is CASSAAEYNEQFF. Written as DNA, the CDR3 is TGTGCCAGCAGCGCCGCCGAATACAATGAGCAGTTCTTC.

The chain has TRBV4-1 and TRBJ1-5; D unresolved. Trimming removed 1 base from V and 4 bases from J, with 8 bases in between. CDR3 size: 14 residues. Germline CDR1 MGHRA, CDR2 YSYEKL. CDR3 DNA sequence: TGCGCCAGCAGCCAAGTCACAAGGAATCAGCCCCAGCATTTT. This encodes CASSQVTRNQPQHF.

As concerns this clone: Other DNA sequences in this specimen translate into the identical CDR3. The CDR3 nucleotides are TGTGCCAGCAGCACTAGCACAGATACGCAGTATTTT. This sequence encodes CASSTSTDTQYF. The V and J genes are TRBV7-2 and TRBJ2-3; D ambiguous. Looked up from germline, CDR1 is SGHTA and CDR2 is FQGNSA. Between the trimmed V and J ends, which lost 5 bases and 0 bases, there was a span of 3 bases. This CDR3 is built from 12 residues.

This clone was counted many times. The chain is built from TRBV5-1 and TRBJ2-3; D gene unclear. Deletions cut 1 base from V and 3 bases from J, with 9 bases between. The CDR3 runs to 14 residues. Per the germline V gene, CDR1 is SGHRS and CDR2 is YFSETQ. The DNA of the CDR3 is TGCGCCAGCAGCTTGAGTGGCTTTACAGATACGCAGTATTTT. Its translation is CASSLSGFTDTQYF.

This clone was seen only once. V gene TRBV6-1 combines with J gene TRBJ2-7; 11 nucleotides agree with TRBD2. This CDR3 is built from 14 residues. Trimming cost V 6 bases and J 2 bases; bases outside gene matches: 3. From germline, CDR1 is MNHNS and CDR2 SASEGT. The CDR3: CASRGLAVAYEQYF. The CDR3 DNA reads TGTGCCAGCAGGGGACTAGCGGTAGCCTACGAGCAGTACTTC.

In DNA form, the CDR3 reads TGTGCCAGCAGTTACTCGACGGGGGACAATTCACCCCTCCACTTT. Translated, it gives CASSYSTGDNSPLHF. The chain combines TRBV6-6 with TRBJ1-6; TRBD1 is a possible D gene (5 bases). Trimming pared 0 bases from V and 7 bases from J, leaving 10 bases between. The CDR3 length is 15 residues. Germline values: CDR1 MNHNY, CDR2 SVGAGI (reference sequence).

The chain couples TRBV5-1 to TRBJ2-7; 7 bases line up with TRBD1. From germline, CDR1 is SGHRS and CDR2 YFSETQ. This CDR3 comprises 14 residues. V gave up 2 bases and J gave up 4 bases; unmatched junction bases: 6. The CDR3 sequence: CASSFRQGRYEQYF. CDR3 nucleotides: TGCGCCAGCAGCTTTCGACAGGGACGATACGAGCAGTACTTC. The whole variable domain, filled in from reference TRBV5-1 and TRBJ2-7, reads KAGVTQTPRYLIKTRGQQVTLSCSPISGHRSVSWYQQTPGQGLQFLFEYFSETQRNKGNFPGRFSGRQFSNSRSEMNVSTLELGDSALYLCASSFRQGRYEQYFGPGTRLTVT.

The V call is TRBV7-2, the J call TRBJ2-7; D remains ambiguous. The germline gives CDR1 SGHTA, CDR2 FQGNSA. The CDR3 spans 13 residues. Trimming shortened V by 6 bases and J by 2 bases, and 11 bases separated the two germline ends. The CDR3 here is CASSPSLTYEQYF. The CDR3, as DNA: TGTGCCAGCAGTCCCAGCTTAACCTACGAGCAGTACTTC. The full variable domain, with the rest looked up from reference TRBV7-2 and TRBJ2-7, is GAGVSQSPSNKVTEKGKDVELRCDPISGHTALYWYRQSLGQGLEFLIYFQGNSAPDKSGLPSDRFSAERTGGSVSTLTIQRTQQEDSAVYLCASSPSLTYEQYFGPGTRLTVT.

The rearrangement links TRBV28 to TRBJ1-2, with D possibly matching TRBD1 (6 bases). This CDR3 is built from 13 residues. The V gene's germline CDR1 is MDHEN and CDR2 SYDVKM. Trimming took off 6 bases at V and 7 bases at J, with 15 bases between the two ends. The DNA for the CDR3 is TGTGCCAGCAGCTGGGCAGGGGCGGGTGGCTACACCTTC. Protein product: CASSWAGAGGYTF.

This chain links TRBV4-2 with TRBJ1-2, with D unresolved. There are 15 residues in the CDR3. V dropped 0 bases and J dropped 8 bases, with 16 bases sitting between them. Germline V gene lookup returns CDR1 LGHNA and CDR2 YNFKEQ. CDR3 residues: CASSQDGLIRLGYTF. The CDR3 DNA sequence: TGTGCCAGCAGCCAAGATGGGTTAATCCGATTGGGCTACACCTTC.

The chain carries TRBV2 and TRBJ2-5; TRBD1 matches 9 bases. Germline V gene data show CDR1 as SNHLY and CDR2 as FYNNEI. CDR3 length: 15 residues. J gave up 4 bases and V 2 bases, and 5 bases lay outside the gene matches. DNA of the CDR3: TGTGCCAGCAGTGAACGGGGACAGGGAGGAGAGACCCAGTACTTC. This gives the protein CASSERGQGGETQYF.

The chain joins TRBV27 to TRBJ1-1; D unclear. Germline V gene lookup returns CDR1 MNHEY and CDR2 SMNVEV (reference sequence). The CDR3 runs 15 residues. Trimming left V 5 bases short and J 0 bases short, with 13 bases between. As DNA, the CDR3 is TGTGCCAGCAGTCCACGAACCGGGATGAACACTGAAGCTTTCTTT. Translating gives CASSPRTGMNTEAFF.

The chain couples TRBV11-2 to TRBJ2-7; 9 nucleotides agree with TRBD2. J was trimmed by 4 bases and V by 1 base; bases with no gene match: 14. This CDR3 spans 18 amino acids. Germline lookup yields CDR1 SGHAT and CDR2 FQNNGV. The CDR3 DNA follows: TGTGCCAGCAGCTTAGGGTATCGCGGGGCTAGCGGGGCATACGAGCAGTACTTC. It encodes CASSLGYRGASGAYEQYF.

The V gene is TRBV30, the J gene TRBJ1-2; D not resolved. The CDR3 covers 11 residues. Trimming shortened V by 0 bases and J by 8 bases, and 7 bases separated the two germline ends. Germline CDR1 reads GTSNPN; CDR2 reads SVGIG (reference sequence). The CDR3 nucleotides read TGTGCCTGGAGTGTTGGGGTCGGCTACACCTTC. Its protein product is CAWSVGVGYTF.

The V call is TRBV5-1, the J call TRBJ1-1, with 7 bases fitting TRBD1. The CDR3 has 15 residues. V gave up 4 bases and J gave up 5 bases; unmatched junction bases: 11. CDR1 is SGHRS and CDR2 is YFSETQ in the germline V gene. The CDR3 nucleotides are TGCGCCAGCAGCCCCCGGGTAGGGGGCGAGACTGAAGCTTTCTTT. Amino acids: CASSPRVGGETEAFF.

The chain uses TRBV6-5 and TRBJ2-7; D remains unclear. The ends were cut back, 0 bases at V and 7 bases at J, with 16 bases in the middle. Germline V lookup: CDR1 MNHEY, CDR2 SVGAGI. CDR3 length equals 15 residues. The CDR3 DNA follows: TGTGCCAGCAGTTACTCGGCAGGCCCCAGCAGGGAGCAGTACTTC. Amino acids: CASSYSAGPSREQYF.

This chain uses TRBV6-1 with TRBJ1-2; the D gene is possibly TRBD1 (5 bases). CDR3 size: 15 residues. Germline CDR1 reads MNHNS; CDR2 reads SASEGT. The V end lost 4 bases, the J end lost 1 base, and 13 bases lay between the germline ends. As DNA, the CDR3 is TGTGCCAGCAGTGGGAGCGGGACGATTAACTATGGCTACACCTTC. This gives the protein CASSGSGTINYGYTF.

The chain combines TRBV6-6 with TRBJ1-1; the match to TRBD1 covers 8 bases. The CDR3 length is 13 residues. V shed 5 bases and J 4 bases; nucleotides not matched to a gene: 3. Per germline, CDR1 MNHNY and CDR2 SVGAGI (reference sequence). The CDR3 sequence: CASSPTGGTEAFF. The CDR3 DNA follows: TGTGCCAGCAGTCCTACAGGGGGCACTGAAGCTTTCTTT.

This clone was observed a handful of times. Other DNA variants within this sample encode the same CDR3. The chain links TRBV15 to TRBJ2-5, with D perhaps matching TRBD2 (6 bases). This CDR3 spans 16 amino acids. The germline V gene encodes CDR1 LNHNV and CDR2 YYDKDF (reference sequence). V was shortened by 1 base and J by 4 bases, with 16 bases between the two germline ends. The CDR3 nucleotides read TGTGCCACCAGCAGAGGTCGTTATACGGGAGTAGAGACCCAGTACTTC. Translating it yields CATSRGRYTGVETQYF. Full variable domain (outside the CDR3, taken from reference TRBV15 and TRBJ2-5): DAMVIQNPRYQVTQFGKPVTLSCSQTLNHNVMYWYQQKSSQAPKLLFHYYDKDFNNEADTPDNFQSRRPNTSFCFLDIRSPGLGDTAMYLCATSRGRYTGVETQYFGPGTRLLVL.

The gene calls are TRBV27 and TRBJ1-1; D might be TRBD1 (5 bases). CDR3 length: 14 amino acids. V was trimmed by 4 bases and J by 2 bases, leaving 11 bases between them. The germline V gene has CDR1 MNHEY and CDR2 SMNVEV (reference sequence). CDR3 protein: CASSSRRDNTEAFF. In nucleotides, the CDR3 is TGTGCCAGCAGTTCCCGCAGGGATAACACTGAAGCTTTCTTT.

V gene TRBV7-2 combines with J gene TRBJ2-3; TRBD1 might be the D (5 bases). Per germline, CDR1 SGHTA and CDR2 FQGNSA. V dropped 5 bases and J dropped 7 bases, with 16 bases sitting between them. The CDR3 sequence is 14 residues long. In nucleotides, the CDR3 is TGTGCCAGCAGCCTTAAATGGGGCCGGAATACGCAGTATTTT. Protein: CASSLKWGRNTQYF.

This chain uses TRBV5-6 with TRBJ1-2; D gene uncertain. Trimming took off 0 bases at V and 4 bases at J, with 19 bases between the two ends. CDR1 and CDR2 (germline): SGHDT, YYEEEE. CDR3 length equals 17 residues. The CDR3 loop is CASSLVAGVNNPYGYTF. The CDR3 nucleotides are TGTGCCAGCAGCTTGGTGGCAGGCGTGAACAACCCCTATGGCTACACCTTC.

The rearrangement uses TRBV10-3 and TRBJ2-1; TRBD2 matches 9 bases. The CDR3 has 13 residues. J lost 7 bases, V lost 10 bases, and 8 bases had no gene match. Germline V gene lookup returns CDR1 ENHRY and CDR2 SYGVKD. DNA for the CDR3: TGTGCCACTAATAGCGGGAGCGGGAATGAGCAGTTCTTC. Translation gives CATNSGSGNEQFF.

V and J are TRBV7-9 and TRBJ2-7, with D perhaps matching TRBD1 (7 bases). In germline, CDR1 is SEHNR, CDR2 FQNEAQ (reference sequence). Trimming removed 4 bases at V and 0 bases at J, with 16 bases between. The CDR3 is made up of 16 amino acids. In DNA, the CDR3 is TGTGCCAGCAGCTCCCGGCGGGACAGCCTCTCCTACGAGCAGTACTTC. As protein: CASSSRRDSLSYEQYF.

This chain connects TRBV2 to TRBJ2-2; D may match TRBD1 or TRBD2 (5 bases each). CDR3 size: 14 residues. V dropped 8 bases and J dropped 4 bases, with 14 bases sitting between them. Germline V gene lookup returns CDR1 SNHLY and CDR2 FYNNEI. Written as DNA, the CDR3 is TGTGCCAGCGGAGGTCAGGGTCCCACCGGGGAGCTGTTTTTT. Translation gives CASGGQGPTGELFF.

The chain combines TRBV11-2 with TRBJ2-7; D may correspond to TRBD1 or TRBD2 (5 bases each). The CDR3 loop spans 17 amino acids. Trimming pared 2 bases from V and 0 bases from J, leaving 17 bases between. Per the germline V gene, CDR1 is SGHAT and CDR2 is FQNNGV. CDR3 coding DNA: TGTGCCAGCAGCTTACTCGCAACTTGGGGGTACTCCTACGAGCAGTACTTC. Translating gives CASSLLATWGYSYEQYF.